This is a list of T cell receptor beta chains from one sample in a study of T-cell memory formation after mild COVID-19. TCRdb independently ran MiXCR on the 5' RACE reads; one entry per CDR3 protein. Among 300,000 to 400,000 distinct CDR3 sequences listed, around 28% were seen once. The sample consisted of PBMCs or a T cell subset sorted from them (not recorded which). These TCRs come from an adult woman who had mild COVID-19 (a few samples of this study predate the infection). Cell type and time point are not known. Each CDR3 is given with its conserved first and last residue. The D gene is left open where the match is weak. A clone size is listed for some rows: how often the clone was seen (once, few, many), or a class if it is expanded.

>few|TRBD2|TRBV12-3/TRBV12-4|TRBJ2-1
CASSPTGTSGRPNEQFF
TGTGCCAGCAGTCCTACTGGGACTAGCGGGAGACCCAATGAGCAGTTCTTC
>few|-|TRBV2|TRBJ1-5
CASSPEGFLQPQHF
TGTGCCAGCAGCCCTGAGGGGTTCCTACAGCCCCAGCATTTT
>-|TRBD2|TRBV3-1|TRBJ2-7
CASSQDASGGASYEQYF
TGTGCCAGCAGCCAAGATGCTAGCGGGGGGGCGTCCTACGAGCAGTACTTC
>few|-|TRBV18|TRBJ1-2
CASSPPARGLGSYGYTF
TGTGCCAGCTCACCCCCCGCGCGGGGCCTCGGATCCTATGGCTACACCTTC
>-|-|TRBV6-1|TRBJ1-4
CASSAEWDEKLFF
TGTGCCAGCAGCGCTGAATGGGATGAAAAACTGTTTTTT
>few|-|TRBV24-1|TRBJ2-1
CATSDSTPARNEQFF
TGTGCCACCAGTGATTCAACACCCGCCAGGAATGAGCAGTTCTTC
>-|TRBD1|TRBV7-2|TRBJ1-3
CASSLQTGGAGNTIYF
TGTGCCAGCAGCCTCCAGACAGGGGGAGCTGGAAACACCATATATTTT
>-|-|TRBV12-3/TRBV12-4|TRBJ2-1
CASSQKGNEQFF
TGTGCCAGCAGTCAGAAAGGCAATGAGCAGTTCTTC
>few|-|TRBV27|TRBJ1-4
CASRPSAGLVNEKLFF
TGTGCCAGCAGACCTTCAGCAGGGCTGGTTAATGAAAAACTGTTTTTT
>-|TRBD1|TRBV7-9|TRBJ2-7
CASSPPGQGGYEQYF
TGTGCCAGCAGCCCTCCGGGACAGGGGGGGTACGAGCAGTACTTC
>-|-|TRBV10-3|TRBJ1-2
CAISDSGYGYTF
TGTGCCATCAGTGACAGCGGCTATGGCTACACCTTC
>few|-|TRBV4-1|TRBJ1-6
CASSQGSARGRNSPLHF
TGCGCCAGCAGCCAAGGCTCCGCCAGGGGCAGAAATTCACCCCTCCACTTT
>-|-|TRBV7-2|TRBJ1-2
CASSLEASGRGGYTF
TGTGCCAGCAGCTTAGAGGCCTCCGGGAGGGGCGGCTACACCTTC
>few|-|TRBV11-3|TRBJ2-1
CASSFQPYNEQFF
TGTGCCAGCAGCTTTCAACCATACAATGAGCAGTTCTTC
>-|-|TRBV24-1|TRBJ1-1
CATSDPGTPLEAFF
TGTGCCACCAGTGACCCGGGGACTCCCCTTGAAGCTTTCTTT
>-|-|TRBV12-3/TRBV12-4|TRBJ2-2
CASSLVGTSNTGELFF
TGTGCCAGCAGTTTAGTCGGCACATCGAACACCGGGGAGCTGTTTTTT
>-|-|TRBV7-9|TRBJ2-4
CASSLGPGGQNIQYF
TGTGCCAGCAGCTTAGGACCCGGCGGCCAAAACATTCAGTACTTC
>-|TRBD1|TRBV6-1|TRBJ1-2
CASSGETGNYGYTF
TGTGCCAGCAGTGGGGAGACAGGGAACTATGGCTACACCTTC
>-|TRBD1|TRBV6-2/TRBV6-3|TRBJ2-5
CASRPQGRETQYF
TGTGCCAGCAGGCCACAGGGGCGAGAGACCCAGTACTTC
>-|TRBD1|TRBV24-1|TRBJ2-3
CATSRDSAGDTQYF
TGTGCCACCAGTAGGGACAGCGCGGGAGATACGCAGTATTTT
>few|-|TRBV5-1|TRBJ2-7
CASSPTPTYEQYF
TGCGCCAGCAGCCCGACACCAACCTACGAGCAGTACTTC
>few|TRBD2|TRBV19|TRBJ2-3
CASSIGLAGAPGPDTQYF
TGTGCCAGTAGTATCGGACTAGCGGGGGCCCCCGGACCAGATACGCAGTATTTT
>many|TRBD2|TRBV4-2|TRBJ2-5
CASSQRSGGQETQYF
TGTGCCAGCAGCCAAAGGTCGGGAGGGCAAGAGACCCAGTACTTC
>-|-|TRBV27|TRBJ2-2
CASSLTLESGELFF
TGTGCCAGCAGTTTAACTCTGGAGTCCGGGGAGCTGTTTTTT
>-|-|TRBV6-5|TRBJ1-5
CASSYGAGNQPQHF
TGTGCCAGCAGTTATGGAGCGGGCAATCAGCCCCAGCATTTT
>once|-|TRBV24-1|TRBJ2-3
CATSAGASITDTQYF
TGTGCCACCAGTGCTGGGGCGAGTATAACTGATACGCAGTATTTT
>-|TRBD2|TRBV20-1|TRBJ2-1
CSARDTSGRSSSYNEQFF
TGCAGTGCTAGAGACACTAGCGGGAGGTCCAGCTCCTACAATGAGCAGTTCTTC
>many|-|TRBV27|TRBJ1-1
CASSLLGGGTEAFF
TGTGCCAGCAGTTTACTGGGGGGAGGCACTGAAGCTTTCTTT
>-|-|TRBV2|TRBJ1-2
CASSEDQGLHYGYTF
TGTGCCAGCAGTGAAGACCAGGGGCTCCACTATGGCTACACCTTC
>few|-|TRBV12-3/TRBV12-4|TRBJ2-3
CASSFSSGPRTDTQYF
TGTGCCAGCAGTTTTTCCAGCGGACCGCGCACAGATACGCAGTATTTT
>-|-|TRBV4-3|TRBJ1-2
CASSQDGGGTVYGYTF
TGCGCCAGCAGCCAAGATGGAGGGGGGACGGTCTATGGCTACACCTTC
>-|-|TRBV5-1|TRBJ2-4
CASSHPLGTKNIQYF
TGCGCCAGCAGCCATCCCCTTGGGACCAAAAACATTCAGTACTTC
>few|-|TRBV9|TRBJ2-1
CASSVEGGQNNEQFF
TGTGCCAGCAGCGTAGAGGGGGGGCAGAACAATGAGCAGTTCTTC